This TCR beta chain was identified in a study of blood T cell repertoires in COVID-19 (dated by TCRdb to between 2020 and 2021). For context, the study as a whole: Collaborator samples came from the United States, Italy and Spain and covered acute and convalescent phases of COVID-19. The material from the prospective study consisted of cDNA or gDNA derived from T cells, B-cell-depleted T cells, or PBMCs. Deeply sampled blood TCRbeta repertoires from subjects exposed to, actively infected with, or recovered from COVID-19 were included in the dataset. A freely available public database, intended as a resource for researchers studying the immune response to SARS-CoV-2, is where the repertoires were released. Samples were obtained from the ongoing ImmuneRACE study (first 160 participants) and from about 1,300 subjects provided by 6 global collaborators. Nearly every sample came with metadata listing a de-identified subject ID, COVID-19 status, age in years and sex. HLA class I and class II types, where available, came from metadata supplied by the sample provider rather than from assay-based typing. The full study reports these points: Clinical and demographic metadata were provided uncurated, with the amount varying by source and participant.

Collaborating institutions collected whole blood in K2EDTA tubes following their own protocols. Collaborator samples were shipped for TCRbeta analysis as frozen whole blood, isolated PBMCs, or DNA extracted from either sample type. In this sample, this clone turned up once. Its antigen specificity is not known. No quality values exist for individual bases; no much larger clone is one base distant. The cysteine opens and the phenylalanine closes a CDR3 of 13 amino acids. The DNA shown is the 39-base CDR3, in frame from base 1. The trim is 6 bases for V and 2 bases for J, with a gap of 11 bases between the germline ends. Looking up the germline V gene yields CDR1 SGHDT and CDR2 YYEEEE. TCRbeta CDR3 regions were amplified from genomic DNA by means of the immunoSEQ Assay, a bias-controlled multiplex PCR. The study's processing was this. The number of nucleated cells in each sample was estimated from the amplification of reference gene primers within the assay. Sequence reads were collapsed and filtered to measure the absolute abundance of every unique TCRbeta CDR3 rearrangement. For each sample, productive Simpson clonality was calculated as the square root of Simpson's diversity index over productive rearrangements. This immuneACCESS table, as held by TCRdb, lists in-frame sequences with V and J called but not all clones. Of the missing ones, under half trace to an unresolved V gene in checked studies; the others have no known cause. V and J calls and clone size are given by that table; D and trimming were obtained from the DNA. The sample includes approximately 75,000 clones, with 80% to 95% observed a single time. Less than 9% of the sample lies in the top ten.

Sequencing was carried out using peripheral blood. The receptor chain draws on TRBV5-6 and TRBJ1-2; a tentative D call is TRBD1 (5 bases match). This clonotype was sampled from a human donor in a cohort sampled during active COVID-19. The CDR3 protein is CASTWGGNYGYTF. The nucleotide sequence reads as follows: TGTGCCAGCACCTGGGGGGGAAACTATGGCTACACCTTC. Supplemented by the reference TRBV5-6 and TRBJ1-2 proteins around the CDR3, the complete variable domain is DAGVTQSPTHLIKTRGQQVTLRCSPKSGHDTVSWYQQALGQGPQFIFQYYEEEERQRGNFPDRFSGHQFPNYSSELNVNALLLGDSALYLCASTWGGNYGYTFGSGTRLTVV.